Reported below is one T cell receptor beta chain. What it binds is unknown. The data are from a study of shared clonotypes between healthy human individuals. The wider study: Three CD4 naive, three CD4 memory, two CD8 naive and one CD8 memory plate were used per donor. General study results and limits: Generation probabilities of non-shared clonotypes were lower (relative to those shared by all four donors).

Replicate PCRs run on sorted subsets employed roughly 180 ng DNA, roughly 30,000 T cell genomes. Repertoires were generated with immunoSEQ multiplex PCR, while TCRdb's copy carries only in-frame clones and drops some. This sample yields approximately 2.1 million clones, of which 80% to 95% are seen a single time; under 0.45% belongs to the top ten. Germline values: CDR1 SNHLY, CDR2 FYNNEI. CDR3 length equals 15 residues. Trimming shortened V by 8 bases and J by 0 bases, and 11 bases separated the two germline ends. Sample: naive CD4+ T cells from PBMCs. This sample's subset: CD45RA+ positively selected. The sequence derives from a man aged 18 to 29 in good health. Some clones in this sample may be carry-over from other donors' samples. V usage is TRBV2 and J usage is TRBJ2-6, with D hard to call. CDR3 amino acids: CASSMTTSGANVLTF. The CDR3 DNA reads TGTGCCAGCTCGATGACAACCTCTGGGGCCAACGTCCTGACTTTC.